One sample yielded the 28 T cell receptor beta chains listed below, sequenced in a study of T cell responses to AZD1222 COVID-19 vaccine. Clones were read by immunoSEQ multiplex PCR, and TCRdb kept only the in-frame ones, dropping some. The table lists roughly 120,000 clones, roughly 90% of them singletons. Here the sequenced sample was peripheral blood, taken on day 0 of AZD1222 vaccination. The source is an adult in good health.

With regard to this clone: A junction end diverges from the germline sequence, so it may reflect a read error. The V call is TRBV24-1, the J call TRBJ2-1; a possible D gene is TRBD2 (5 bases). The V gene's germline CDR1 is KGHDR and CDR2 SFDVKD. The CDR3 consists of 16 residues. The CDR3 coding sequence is TGTGCCACCCGTGATTTGTGGGGAGCGCACTACAATGAGCAGTTCTTC. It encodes CATRDLWGAHYNEQFF.

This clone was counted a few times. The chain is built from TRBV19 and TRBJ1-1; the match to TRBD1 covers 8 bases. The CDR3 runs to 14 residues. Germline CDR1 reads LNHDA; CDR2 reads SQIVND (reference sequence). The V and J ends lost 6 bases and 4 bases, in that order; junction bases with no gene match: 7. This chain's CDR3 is CASRIQGVPTEAFF. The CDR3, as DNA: TGTGCCAGTAGGATACAGGGGGTGCCCACTGAAGCTTTCTTT. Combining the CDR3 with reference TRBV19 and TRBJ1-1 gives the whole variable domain DGGITQSPKYLFRKEGQNVTLSCEQNLNHDAMYWYRQDPGQGLRLIYYSQIVNDFQKGDIAEGYSVSREKKESFPLTVTSAQKNPTAFYLCASRIQGVPTEAFFGQGTRLTVV.

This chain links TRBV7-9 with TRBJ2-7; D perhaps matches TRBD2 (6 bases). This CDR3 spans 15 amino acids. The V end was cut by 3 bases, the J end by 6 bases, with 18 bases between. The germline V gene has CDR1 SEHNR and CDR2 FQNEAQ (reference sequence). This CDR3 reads CASSFWAGRGGEQYF. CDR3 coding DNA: TGTGCCAGCAGCTTCTGGGCGGGACGGGGAGGCGAGCAGTACTTC.

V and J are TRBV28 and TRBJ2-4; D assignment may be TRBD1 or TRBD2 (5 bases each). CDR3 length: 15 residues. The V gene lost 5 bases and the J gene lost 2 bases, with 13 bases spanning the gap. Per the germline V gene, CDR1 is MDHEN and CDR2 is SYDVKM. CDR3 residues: CASSPRGSPKNIQYF. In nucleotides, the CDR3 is TGTGCCAGCAGTCCTCGGGGCTCTCCCAAAAACATTCAGTACTTC.

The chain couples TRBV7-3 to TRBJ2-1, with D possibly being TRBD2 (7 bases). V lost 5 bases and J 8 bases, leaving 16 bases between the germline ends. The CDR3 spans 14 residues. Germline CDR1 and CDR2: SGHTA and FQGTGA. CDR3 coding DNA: TGTGCCAGCAGCCCTAGGGGGGGTTTCGATGAGCAGTTCTTC. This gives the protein CASSPRGGFDEQFF.

For the CDR3, the DNA is TGTGCCAGCAGCTGGACCGGCCCCAGCGCGAACACCGGGGAGCTGTTTTTT. The encoded protein is CASSWTGPSANTGELFF. The rearrangement links TRBV13 to TRBJ2-2; D unclear. The V end lost 4 bases, the J end lost 0 bases, and 15 bases lay between the germline ends. This CDR3 has 17 residues. CDR1 is PRHDT and CDR2 is FYEKMQ in the germline V gene (reference sequence).

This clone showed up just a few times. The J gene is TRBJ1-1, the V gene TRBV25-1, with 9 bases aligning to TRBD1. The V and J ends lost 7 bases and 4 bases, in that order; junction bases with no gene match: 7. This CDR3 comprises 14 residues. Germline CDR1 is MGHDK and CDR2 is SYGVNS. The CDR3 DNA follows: TGTGCCAGCACAAAGACAGGGGGGAGCACTGAAGCTTTCTTT. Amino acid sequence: CASTKTGGSTEAFF.

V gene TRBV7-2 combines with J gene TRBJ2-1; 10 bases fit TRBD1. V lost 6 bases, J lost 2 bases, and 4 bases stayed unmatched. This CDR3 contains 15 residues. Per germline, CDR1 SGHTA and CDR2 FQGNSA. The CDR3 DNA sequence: TGTGCCAGCAGAATCGACAGGGGGCCCTACAATGAGCAGTTCTTC. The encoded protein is CASRIDRGPYNEQFF.

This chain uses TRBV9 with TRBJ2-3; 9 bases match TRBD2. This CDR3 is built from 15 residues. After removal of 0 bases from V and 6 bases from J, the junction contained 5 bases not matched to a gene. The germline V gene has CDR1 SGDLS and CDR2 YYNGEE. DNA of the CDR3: TGTGCCAGCAGCGTAGCAGCGGGGGGCGATGATACGCAGTATTTT. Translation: CASSVAAGGDDTQYF.

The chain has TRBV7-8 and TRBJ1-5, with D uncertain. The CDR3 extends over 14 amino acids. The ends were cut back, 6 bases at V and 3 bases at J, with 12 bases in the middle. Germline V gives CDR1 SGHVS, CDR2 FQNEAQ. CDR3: CASSISFNNQPQHF. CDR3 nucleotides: TGTGCCAGCAGTATATCGTTTAACAATCAGCCCCAGCATTTT.

CDR3 residues: CASLERQRNTEAFF. Written as DNA, the CDR3 is TGTGCCAGCCTAGAAAGGCAGCGGAACACTGAAGCTTTCTTT. The rearrangement joins TRBV18 to TRBJ1-1; no definite D call. Germline values: CDR1 KGHSH, CDR2 LQKENI. V lost 8 bases, J lost 1 base, and 14 bases lay in between. The CDR3 consists of 14 residues. The full variable domain, completed using reference TRBV18 and TRBJ1-1, is NAGVMQNPRHLVRRRGQEARLRCSPMKGHSHVYWYRQLPEEGLKFMVYLQKENIIDESGMPKERFSAEFPKEGPSILRIQQVVRGDSAAYFCASLERQRNTEAFFGQGTRLTVV.

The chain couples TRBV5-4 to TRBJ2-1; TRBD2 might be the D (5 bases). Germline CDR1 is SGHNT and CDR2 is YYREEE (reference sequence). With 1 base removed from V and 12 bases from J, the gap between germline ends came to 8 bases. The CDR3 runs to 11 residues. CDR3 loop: CASSLIGVQFF. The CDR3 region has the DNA TGTGCCAGCAGCTTGATCGGGGTGCAGTTCTTC.

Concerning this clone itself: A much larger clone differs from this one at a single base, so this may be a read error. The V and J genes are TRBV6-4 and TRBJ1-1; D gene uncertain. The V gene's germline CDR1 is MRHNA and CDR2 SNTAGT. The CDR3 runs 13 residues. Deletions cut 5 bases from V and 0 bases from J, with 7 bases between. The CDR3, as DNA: TGTGCCAGCAGTTTGGAGATGAACACTGAAGCTTTCTTT. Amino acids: CASSLEMNTEAFF.

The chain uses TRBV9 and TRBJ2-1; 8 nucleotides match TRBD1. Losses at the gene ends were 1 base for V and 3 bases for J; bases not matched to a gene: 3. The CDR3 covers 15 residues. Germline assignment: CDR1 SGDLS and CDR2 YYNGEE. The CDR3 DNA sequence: TGTGCCAGCAGCGTATCCGGGACAGGCTACAATGAGCAGTTCTTC. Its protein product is CASSVSGTGYNEQFF.

The CDR3 reads CASSQRGGATNEKLFF. Written as DNA, the CDR3 is TGTGCCAGCAGCCAACGGGGCGGGGCAACTAATGAAAAACTGTTTTTT. J is TRBJ1-4 and V is TRBV4-2, with a tentative D call TRBD1 (5 bases). Deletions cut 2 bases from V and 0 bases from J, with 10 bases between. Germline CDR1 is LGHNA and CDR2 is YNFKEQ. The CDR3 contains 16 residues.

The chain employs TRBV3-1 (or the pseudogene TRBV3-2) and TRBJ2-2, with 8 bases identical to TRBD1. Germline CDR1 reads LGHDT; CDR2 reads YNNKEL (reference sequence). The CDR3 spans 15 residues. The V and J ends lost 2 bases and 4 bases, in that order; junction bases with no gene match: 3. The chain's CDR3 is CASSQQGAATGELFF. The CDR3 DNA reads TGTGCCAGCAGCCAACAGGGGGCAGCCACCGGGGAGCTGTTTTTT.

CDR3 coding DNA: TGTGCCAGCAGTCAAGGGGGCTCTGGCACTGAAGCTTTCTTT. Protein product: CASSQGGSGTEAFF. The chain uses TRBV28 and TRBJ1-1, with 7 bases identical to TRBD1. V lost 5 bases to trimming and J lost 4 bases; unmatched junction nucleotides: 7. Looked up from germline, CDR1 is MDHEN and CDR2 is SYDVKM. The CDR3 spans 14 residues.

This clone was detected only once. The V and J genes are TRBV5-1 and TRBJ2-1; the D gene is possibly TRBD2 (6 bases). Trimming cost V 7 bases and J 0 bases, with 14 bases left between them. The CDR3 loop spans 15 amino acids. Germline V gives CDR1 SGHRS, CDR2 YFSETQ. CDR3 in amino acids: CASRDGGSSYNEQFF. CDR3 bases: TGCGCCAGCCGGGATGGGGGGAGCTCCTACAATGAGCAGTTCTTC.

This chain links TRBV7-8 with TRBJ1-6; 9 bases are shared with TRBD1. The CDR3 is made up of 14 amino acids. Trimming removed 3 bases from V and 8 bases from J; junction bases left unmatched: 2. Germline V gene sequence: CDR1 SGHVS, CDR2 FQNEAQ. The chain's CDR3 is CASSFTGGYSPLHF. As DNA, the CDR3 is TGTGCCAGCAGCTTTACAGGGGGCTATTCACCCCTCCACTTT.

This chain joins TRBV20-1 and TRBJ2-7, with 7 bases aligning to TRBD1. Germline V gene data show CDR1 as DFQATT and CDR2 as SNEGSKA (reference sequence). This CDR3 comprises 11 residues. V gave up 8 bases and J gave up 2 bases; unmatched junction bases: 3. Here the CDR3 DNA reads TGCAGTCCCGGGACAGCCTACGAGCAGTACTTC. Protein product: CSPGTAYEQYF.

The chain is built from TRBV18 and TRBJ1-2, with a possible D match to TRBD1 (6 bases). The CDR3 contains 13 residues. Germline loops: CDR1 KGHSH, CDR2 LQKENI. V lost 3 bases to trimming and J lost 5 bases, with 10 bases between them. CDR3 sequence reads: CASSPGTFYGYTF. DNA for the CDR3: TGTGCCAGCTCACCCGGGACATTTTATGGCTACACCTTC.

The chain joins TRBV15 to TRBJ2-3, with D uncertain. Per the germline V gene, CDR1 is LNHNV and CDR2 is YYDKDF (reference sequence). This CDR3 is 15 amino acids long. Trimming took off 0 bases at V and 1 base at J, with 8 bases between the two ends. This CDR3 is CATSRDPQGTDTQYF. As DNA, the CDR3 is TGTGCCACCAGCAGAGATCCGCAGGGCACAGATACGCAGTATTTT. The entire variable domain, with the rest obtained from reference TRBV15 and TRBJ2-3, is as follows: DAMVIQNPRYQVTQFGKPVTLSCSQTLNHNVMYWYQQKSSQAPKLLFHYYDKDFNNEADTPDNFQSRRPNTSFCFLDIRSPGLGDTAMYLCATSRDPQGTDTQYFGPGTRLTVL.

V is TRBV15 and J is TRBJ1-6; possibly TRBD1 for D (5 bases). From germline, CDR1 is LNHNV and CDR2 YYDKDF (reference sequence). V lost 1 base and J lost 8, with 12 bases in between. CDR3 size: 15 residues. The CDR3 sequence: CATSRADTRDSPLHF. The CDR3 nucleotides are TGTGCCACCAGCAGAGCGGACACGAGGGATTCACCCCTCCACTTT.

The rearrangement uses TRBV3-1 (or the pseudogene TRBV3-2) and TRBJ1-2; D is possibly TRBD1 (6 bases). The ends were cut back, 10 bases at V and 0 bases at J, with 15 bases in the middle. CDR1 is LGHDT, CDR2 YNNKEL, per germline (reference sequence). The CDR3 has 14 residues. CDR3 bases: TGTGCCACCTCAGGGGACGCTACTAACTATGGCTACACCTTC. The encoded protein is CATSGDATNYGYTF.

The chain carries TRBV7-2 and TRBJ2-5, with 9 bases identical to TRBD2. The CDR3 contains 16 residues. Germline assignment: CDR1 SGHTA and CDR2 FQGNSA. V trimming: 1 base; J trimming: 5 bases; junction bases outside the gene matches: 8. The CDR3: CASSLEWRGGRETQYF. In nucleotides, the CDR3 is TGTGCCAGCAGCTTAGAATGGCGGGGGGGAAGGGAGACCCAGTACTTC.

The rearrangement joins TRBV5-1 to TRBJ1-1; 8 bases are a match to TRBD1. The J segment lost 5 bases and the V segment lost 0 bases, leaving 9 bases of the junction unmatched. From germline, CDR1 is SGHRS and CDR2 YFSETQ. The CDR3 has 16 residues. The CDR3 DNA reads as TGCGCCAGCAGCTTGGATGGGACAGGTCGACCGACTGAAGCTTTCTTT. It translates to CASSLDGTGRPTEAFF.

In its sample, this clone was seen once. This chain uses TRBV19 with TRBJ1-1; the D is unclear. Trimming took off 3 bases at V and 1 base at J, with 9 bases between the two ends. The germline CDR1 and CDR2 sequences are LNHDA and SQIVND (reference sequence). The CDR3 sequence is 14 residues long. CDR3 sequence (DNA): TGTGCCAGTAGTATGAAGTACGGGAACACTGAAGCTTTCTTT. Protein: CASSMKYGNTEAFF.

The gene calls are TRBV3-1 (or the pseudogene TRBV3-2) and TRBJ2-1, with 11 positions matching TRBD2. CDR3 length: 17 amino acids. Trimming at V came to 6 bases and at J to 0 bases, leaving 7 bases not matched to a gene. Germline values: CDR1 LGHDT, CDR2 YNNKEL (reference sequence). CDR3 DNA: TGTGCCAGCAGGGGTCTAGCGGGGGGTCCCTCCTACAATGAGCAGTTCTTC. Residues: CASRGLAGGPSYNEQFF.